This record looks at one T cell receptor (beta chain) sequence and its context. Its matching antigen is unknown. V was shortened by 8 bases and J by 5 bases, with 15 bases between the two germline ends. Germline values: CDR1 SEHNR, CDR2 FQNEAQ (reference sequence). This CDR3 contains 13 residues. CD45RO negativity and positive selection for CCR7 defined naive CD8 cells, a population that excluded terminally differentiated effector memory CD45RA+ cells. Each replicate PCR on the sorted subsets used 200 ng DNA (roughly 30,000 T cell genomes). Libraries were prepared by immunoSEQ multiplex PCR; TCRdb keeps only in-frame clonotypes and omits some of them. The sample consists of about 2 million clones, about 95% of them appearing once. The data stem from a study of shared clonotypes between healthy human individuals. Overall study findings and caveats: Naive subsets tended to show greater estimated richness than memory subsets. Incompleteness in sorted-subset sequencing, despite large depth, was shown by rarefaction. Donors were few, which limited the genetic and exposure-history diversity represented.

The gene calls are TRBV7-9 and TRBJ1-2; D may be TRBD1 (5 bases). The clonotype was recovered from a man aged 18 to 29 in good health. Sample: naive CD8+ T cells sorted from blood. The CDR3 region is CASGHGEVYGYTF. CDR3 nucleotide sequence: TGTGCCAGCGGACACGGCGAGGTTTATGGCTACACCTTC.